Sequencing of this T cell receptor (beta chain) was carried out in a study of blood T cells in healthy people across ages (dated by TCRdb to the mid-2010s). With respect to the entire study: Template switching captured roughly one uniquely barcoded TCR beta cDNA molecule per two T cells in model experiments. Two additional independent replicas of 1 million unique cDNA reads from the same blood draw were analyzed for two donors (one aged 18 to 29 and one aged 80 or older). To track age-related changes in TCR beta repertoire diversity, the study relied on deep sequencing normalized with unique cDNA molecular identifiers. To avoid experimental bias, donors of different ages were randomly spread across the sequencing lanes. The donors were split into four age groups: young (average roughly 15 years), middle-aged (about 40), aged (approximately 59) and long-lived (under 90).

About this clonotype itself: The target of this receptor is not known. No per-base quality is available; no much larger clone lies one base away.

Results the study describes overall, beyond this receptor: Total diversity estimates from one million sequenced T cells were considered lower bounds and underestimates. Donor CMV infection status was unknown, potentially confounding age-related changes in expanded clonotypes. Compared with the aged group, the long-lived group had more naive CD4+ T cells, fewer expanded clones and increased TCR diversity, suggesting age selection. Observed TCR beta diversity per million T cells fell roughly linearly with age, and a significant reduction was already apparent by age around 40. Since profiling was done on bulk unsorted PBMCs, naive and antigen-experienced compartments could not be conclusively compared. Observed TCR beta diversity correlated strongly with the percentage of naive T cells measured by flow cytometry.

The donors were roughly 39 Caucasian individuals from Russia, aged about 6 to 100 years, who were systemically healthy. Around 10 milliliters of peripheral blood were drawn from each donor into EDTA-treated Vacutainer tubes. Ficoll-Paque density-gradient centrifugation was used to isolate PBMCs, with at least 6.5 million per sample. Total RNA was extracted from PBMCs with Trizol reagent, with at least 5.5 micrograms obtained per sample. Naive CD45RAhigh/CD27high T cell percentages were measured by flow cytometry on a PBMC aliquot from every donor. Libraries were made using 5' RACE. TCRdb records Illumina HiSeq 2500 as the sequencer. A second PCR of about 6 to 11 cycles was performed with a sample-barcoded 5' primer and a J-beta primer mix. A unique molecular identifier was introduced onto each TCR beta cDNA molecule by a template-switch 5' adaptor carrying 12 random nucleotides. At least 2.5 million CDR3-containing paired-end reads were obtained from each sample. The Mint cDNA synthesis kit, primed by a TRBC-specific oligonucleotide, was used to synthesize first-strand cDNA from all RNA. All cDNA was treated with uracil-DNA glycosylase and then went through a first 18-cycle PCR with the universal primers M1SS and BC2_uni_R. The authors processed their data as follows. For normalization, 1 million high-quality reads were randomly selected from each sample, with every read carrying a distinct molecular identifier. Reads with shared molecular identifiers were discarded instead of being binned into consensus sequences. MiTCR, with a Q25 quality threshold and the strictest error-elimination algorithm, was used for CDR3 identification, clonotype clustering and error correction. A nonparametric unseen species model using Euler transformation provided a lower-bound estimate of total TCR beta diversity. TCRdb passed the public sequencing reads through fastp at Q25 and MiXCR, retaining productive beta sequences. Rows are combined by CDR3 protein, so each entry shows the most common genes and DNA. What appears here as the V and J calls and clone size reflects TCRdb's work, not the paper's. The table for this sample lists roughly 2 million distinct CDR3 sequences; 49% of them were counted only once. 2% to 2.5% of the sample belongs to the ten largest clones.

The origin of this receptor is a woman aged 40 to 55 in good health. Sequencing was done on a sample of blood.

This receptor has the CDR3 CASSGLQGAVSTGANVLTF. The bases read TGCGCCAGCAGTGGCCTACAGGGTGCCGTGTCAACTGGGGCCAACGTCCTGACTTTC. This chain joins TRBV10-2 to TRBJ2-6; perhaps TRBD1 is the D gene, with 6 bases matching. Counted from cysteine to phenylalanine, this CDR3 has 19 amino acids. Only the CDR3 DNA is retained, 57 bases long and in frame from the first base. The germline V gene encodes CDR1 WSHSY and CDR2 SAAADI. Between the V and J ends, shortened by 4 bases and 2 bases respectively, the junction contains 21 bases.